Each of the 18 T cell receptor beta chains below was sequenced from the same sample in a study of OX40 agonist ivuxolimab in advanced cancers. The method was immunoSEQ multiplex PCR; TCRdb's version includes in-frame clones alone and lacks a portion of them. The data show 80,000 to 100,000 clones, with around 85% seen just once and roughly 0.52% held by the top ten. The source was CD4+ or CD8+ T cells sorted from blood, collected in a trial of the OX40 agonist ivuxolimab. These receptors all come from an adult with an advanced solid tumor such as melanoma, head and neck, liver or kidney cancer.

This chain links TRBV7-2 with TRBJ1-3; D uncertain. In germline, CDR1 is SGHTA, CDR2 FQGNSA. CDR3 length equals 15 residues. V was shortened by 5 bases and J by 4 bases, with 15 bases between the two germline ends. The CDR3 here is CASSPTRWAGNTIYF. The CDR3 DNA reads as TGTGCCAGCAGCCCCACCCGATGGGCGGGAAACACCATATATTTT.

This clone appeared a single time. The chain employs TRBV15 and TRBJ2-7; no definite D call. This CDR3 is 14 amino acids long. Germline V gene sequence: CDR1 LNHNV, CDR2 YYDKDF (reference sequence). Trimming cost V 1 base and J 4 bases, with 11 bases left between them. For the CDR3, the DNA is TGTGCCACCAGCAGAGGAGAGCCTCGGTACGAGCAGTACTTC. Translating it yields CATSRGEPRYEQYF.

The CDR3 DNA is TGTGCCAGTAGTCCCCCACAGGCTAGCAATCAGCCCCAGCATTTT. It translates to CASSPPQASNQPQHF. V usage is TRBV19 and J usage is TRBJ1-5; maybe TRBD1 (5 bases). The CDR3 length is 15 residues. Germline CDR1 and CDR2: LNHDA and SQIVND (reference sequence). Between the trimmed V and J ends, which lost 5 bases and 0 bases, there was a span of 11 bases.

The rearrangement links TRBV6-1 to TRBJ2-1; 8 nucleotides agree with TRBD2. Trimming at V came to 5 bases and at J to 9 bases, leaving 0 bases not matched to a gene. The CDR3 covers 11 residues. CDR1 is MNHNS, CDR2 SASEGT, per germline. The CDR3 reads CASSRGGEQFF. CDR3 nucleotides: TGTGCCAGCAGTCGGGGGGGTGAGCAGTTCTTC.

This chain uses TRBV20-1 with TRBJ2-7, with D hard to call. In germline, CDR1 is DFQATT, CDR2 SNEGSKA (reference sequence). CDR3 size: 11 residues. V shed 6 bases and J shed 4 bases, with 10 bases lying between them. Written as DNA, the CDR3 is TGCAGTGCCTCAGTTCGGTACGAGCAGTACTTC. This translates into CSASVRYEQYF.

V gene TRBV5-8 combines with J gene TRBJ1-1; 10 nucleotides align to TRBD1. Germline CDR1 is SGHTS and CDR2 is YDEGEE. CDR3 size: 16 residues. Trimming cost V 4 bases and J 3 bases; bases outside gene matches: 9. CDR3 in DNA: TGTGCCAGCAGCGGGGGCGGCGGGACAGGGGACACTGAAGCTTTCTTT. Translated, it gives CASSGGGGTGDTEAFF.

A note on this clone: A read error may produce the germline difference seen at one junction end. This CDR3 is also generated by other DNA sequences in the sample. This chain links TRBV27 with TRBJ1-2; 8 bases line up with TRBD1. The CDR3 totals 16 residues. CDR1 and CDR2 (germline): MNHEY, SMNVEV (reference sequence). The CDR3 nucleotides are TGTGCCAGCAGTTTACAGCCCGGGACAGGCCTCTATGGCTACACTTTC. This encodes CASSLQPGTGLYGYTF.

The rearrangement uses TRBV19 and TRBJ2-7; D remains unclear. This CDR3 is built from 15 residues. Germline V gives CDR1 LNHDA, CDR2 SQIVND (reference sequence). The ends were cut back, 3 bases at V and 0 bases at J, with 12 bases in the middle. The chain's CDR3 is CASSITWQASYEQYF. For the CDR3, the DNA is TGTGCCAGTAGTATTACGTGGCAAGCCTCCTACGAGCAGTACTTC. Supplemented by reference TRBV19 and TRBJ2-7, the full variable domain reads DGGITQSPKYLFRKEGQNVTLSCEQNLNHDAMYWYRQDPGQGLRLIYYSQIVNDFQKGDIAEGYSVSREKKESFPLTVTSAQKNPTAFYLCASSITWQASYEQYFGPGTRLTVT.

This rearrangement joins TRBV7-2 to TRBJ1-6, with 7 bases matching TRBD1. Germline loops: CDR1 SGHTA, CDR2 FQGNSA. The V gene end was trimmed by 2 bases and the J gene end by 1 base; junction bases not matched to a gene: 8. The CDR3 has 18 amino acids. For the CDR3, the DNA is TGTGCCAGCAGCTTACGACCGACAGGGCGGTCCTATAATTCACCCCTCCACTTT. Amino acids: CASSLRPTGRSYNSPLHF.

The V gene is TRBV9, the J gene TRBJ2-5; D may be TRBD2 (6 bases). Trimming left V 1 base short and J 5 bases short, with 12 bases between. The CDR3 runs to 14 residues. CDR1 is SGDLS, CDR2 YYNGEE, per germline. CDR3 residues: CASSVTGERETQYF. Written as DNA, the CDR3 is TGTGCCAGCAGCGTAACGGGGGAGCGGGAGACCCAGTACTTC.

CDR3 amino acids: CASSLSPTDVEKLFF. CDR3 bases: TGTGCCAGCAGCTTGTCTCCGACAGACGTAGAAAAACTGTTTTTT. This chain links TRBV5-5 with TRBJ1-4, with a tentative D call TRBD1 (5 bases). Germline V gives CDR1 SGHKS, CDR2 YYEKEE (reference sequence). The CDR3 has 15 residues. V shed 1 base and J shed 8 bases, with 15 bases lying between them.

This clone has ten or more counts. V usage is TRBV5-1 and J usage is TRBJ2-7; unclear D gene. The germline CDR1 and CDR2 sequences are SGHRS and YFSETQ. This CDR3 has 17 residues. Trimming took off 0 bases at V and 5 bases at J, with 21 bases between the two ends. CDR3 nucleotides: TGCGCCAGCAGCTTGGCCGCAGGCTCAGCAGGTACTGACGAGCAGTACTTC. Protein product: CASSLAAGSAGTDEQYF.

CDR3 sequence reads: CASSEGGVEKLFF. CDR3 nucleotides: TGTGCCAGCAGCGAAGGGGGGGTCGAAAAACTGTTTTTT. The chain has TRBV9 and TRBJ1-4; possible D gene TRBD1, 6 bases. This CDR3 contains 13 residues. Looked up from germline, CDR1 is SGDLS and CDR2 is YYNGEE. V was shortened by 3 bases and J by 8 bases, with 11 bases between the two germline ends. The entire variable domain, with the rest obtained from reference TRBV9 and TRBJ1-4, is as follows: DSGVTQTPKHLITATGQRVTLRCSPRSGDLSVYWYQQSLDQGLQFLIQYYNGEERAKGNILERFSAQQFPDLHSELNLSSLELGDSALYFCASSEGGVEKLFFGSGTQLSVL.

The chain has TRBV6-5 and TRBJ1-1, with a weak D call TRBD1 (6 bases). Germline lookup yields CDR1 MNHEY and CDR2 SVGAGI. This CDR3 is built from 14 residues. Trimming shortened V by 4 bases and J by 3 bases, and 12 bases separated the two germline ends. In DNA form, the CDR3 reads TGTGCCAGCAGTTCCCCGGGGGGCTACACTGAAGCTTTCTTT. This codes for CASSSPGGYTEAFF.

The gene calls are TRBV2 and TRBJ2-3, with D hard to call. The CDR3 extends over 15 amino acids. The V gene's germline CDR1 is SNHLY and CDR2 FYNNEI. Trimming took 4 bases from V and 1 from J, leaving 12 bases between them. This chain's CDR3 is CASSGSHKGTDTQYF. The DNA of the CDR3 is TGTGCCAGCAGTGGATCTCACAAGGGCACAGATACGCAGTATTTT.

This chain connects TRBV29-1 to TRBJ2-1, with D tentatively TRBD1 (6 bases). Germline V gene data show CDR1 as SQVTM and CDR2 as ANQGSEA. This CDR3 has 15 residues. V lost 1 base to trimming and J lost 7 bases, with 17 bases between them. The CDR3 sequence is CSVEGLVGAANEQFF. In DNA, the CDR3 is TGCAGCGTTGAAGGGCTAGTGGGGGCCGCAAATGAGCAGTTCTTC.

V is TRBV4-2 and J is TRBJ1-5, with 12 bases fitting TRBD1. With 0 bases clipped from V and 7 bases from J, the junction kept 4 bases outside the gene matches. From germline, CDR1 is LGHNA and CDR2 YNFKEQ. The CDR3 extends over 16 amino acids. CDR3 region: CASSQEVGQGAQPQHF. The DNA of the CDR3 is TGTGCCAGCAGCCAAGAGGTGGGACAGGGGGCCCAGCCCCAGCATTTT.

The rearrangement joins TRBV10-1 to TRBJ2-1; no clear D gene. Germline CDR1 reads WNHNN; CDR2 reads SYGVQD (reference sequence). The CDR3 consists of 9 residues. Between the trimmed V and J ends, which lost 8 bases and 10 bases, there was a span of 6 bases. CDR3 protein: CASLLEQFF. The CDR3 DNA sequence: TGCGCCAGCCTCCTGGAGCAGTTCTTC.